This T cell receptor (beta chain) stems from a study of T-cell reconstitution after alpha-beta-depleted transplantation in children. Overall study findings and caveats: A year had passed since transplant, and T-cell counts and diversity by then came mostly from newly produced T cells. About two months after transplant, alpha-beta T cells reportedly came from several hundred expanded graft clones. Recipient T cells and thymic progenitors that survived were the source of the high TCRbeta diversity seen at day 60 in some patients.

The authors prepared the TCRbeta library with unique molecular identifiers. TCRdb reprocessed the PCR reads with MiXCR, giving one entry per CDR3 protein. The sample comprises fewer than 250,000 distinct CDR3 sequences, approximately 15% of which are singletons, and about 41% rests with the top ten. CDR3 length: 18 amino acids. V shed 0 bases and J shed 4 bases, with 19 bases lying between them. Germline values: CDR1 LGHNA, CDR2 YNFKEQ. This clonotype showed up just a few times. Its antigen remains unidentified. The receptor was derived from a male patient aged 2-9 years who had a stem cell transplant for acute lymphoblastic leukemia, so the T cells may come from the graft donor. The specimen was PBMCs, mostly from graft donor cells, collected 360 days after TCRalphabeta/CD19-depleted stem cell transplant. V and J are TRBV4-2 and TRBJ2-4; D is perhaps TRBD2 (5 bases). The CDR3 DNA sequence: TGTGCCAGCAGCCAAGAACCTGCCGCCGACTACGCAAAAAACATTCAGTACTTC. It is translated as CASSQEPAADYAKNIQYF.